This T cell receptor (beta chain) was captured in a study of T-cell memory formation after mild COVID-19. About the research overall: Largely donor-specific sequence clusters came from a couple of donors. Overall study results and limits: Contracting clones, day 15 to 85, had balanced CD4/CD8, and later expanders favored CD4+.

Worth noting for this clonotype: The antigen remains unidentified.

CDR3 size: 14 residues. Per the germline V gene, CDR1 is MNHEY and CDR2 is SVGAGI. Trimming left V 7 bases short and J 7 bases short, with 19 bases between. TCRdb re-called the 5' RACE reads with MiXCR, one entry per CDR3 protein. The sample holds about 540,000 distinct CDR3 sequences, roughly 20% seen once. Sequenced material: PBMCs or a T cell subset sorted from them (not recorded which). The J gene is TRBJ2-5, the V gene TRBV6-5, with D possibly being TRBD2 (5 bases). The receptor was isolated from an adult woman who had mild COVID-19 (a few samples of this study predate the infection). Cell type and time point are not known. The CDR3 protein is CASTQPGRSGTQYF. The DNA of the CDR3 is TGTGCCAGCACCCAACCCGGTCGGAGCGGGACCCAGTACTTC.